This TCR beta chain is from a study of T cell repertoires in cytomegalovirus infection. Study-level information: TCR beta signatures that were public indicated CMV infection and matching HLA type.

In TCRdb, the reads were re-called with MiXCR into one record per CDR3 protein. The sample yields 350,000 to 550,000 distinct CDR3 sequences, approximately 33% seen once. This clonotype appeared a few times. This TCR was sampled from a human donor in good health (CMV status not recorded). Some clones in this sample may be carry-over from other donors' samples. Sequenced input: PBMCs.

The CDR3 region is CSASQLAGATGELFF. Here the CDR3 DNA reads TGCAGTGCTAGTCAACTAGCGGGGGCCACCGGGGAGCTGTTTTTT. The chain uses TRBV20-1 and TRBJ2-2; 11 nucleotides match TRBD2. J lost 4 bases, V lost 3 bases, and 4 bases had no gene match. The germline V gene encodes CDR1 DFQATT and CDR2 SNEGSKA (reference sequence). This CDR3 region has 15 residues.